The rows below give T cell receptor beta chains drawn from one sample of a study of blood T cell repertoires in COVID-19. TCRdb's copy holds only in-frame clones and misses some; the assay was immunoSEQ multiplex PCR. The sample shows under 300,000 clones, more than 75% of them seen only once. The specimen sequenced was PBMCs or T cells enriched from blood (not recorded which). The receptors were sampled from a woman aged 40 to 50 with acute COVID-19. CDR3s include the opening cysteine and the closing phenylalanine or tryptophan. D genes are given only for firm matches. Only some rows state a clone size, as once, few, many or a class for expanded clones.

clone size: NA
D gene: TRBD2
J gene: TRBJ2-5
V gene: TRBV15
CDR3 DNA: TGTGCCACCAGCATCGGACTAGCGGGTCAAGAGACCCAGTACTTC
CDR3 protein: CATSIGLAGQETQYF

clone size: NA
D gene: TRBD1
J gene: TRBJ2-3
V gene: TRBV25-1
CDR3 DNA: TGTGCCAGCAGTGACCGGGACAGGGGGCTTACAGATACGCAGTATTTT
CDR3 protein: CASSDRDRGLTDTQYF

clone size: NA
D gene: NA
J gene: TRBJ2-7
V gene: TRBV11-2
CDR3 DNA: TGTGCCAGCAGCTTAGTTTACAGCTACGAGCAGTACTTC
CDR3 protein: CASSLVYSYEQYF

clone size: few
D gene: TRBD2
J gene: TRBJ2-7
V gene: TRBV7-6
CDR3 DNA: TGTGCCAGCAGCTTAGGGTCGTCGGGACTACCCTACGAGCAGTACTTC
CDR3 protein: CASSLGSSGLPYEQYF

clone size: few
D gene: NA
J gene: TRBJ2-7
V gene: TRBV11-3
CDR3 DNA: TGTGCCAGCAGCCCTTGGGGGGAGGTGGCACACGAGCAGTACTTC
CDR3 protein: CASSPWGEVAHEQYF

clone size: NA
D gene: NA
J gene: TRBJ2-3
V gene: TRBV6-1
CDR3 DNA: TGTGCCAGCAGTGAAAGGTCAGGGATTTTGGTGGGCGATACGCAGTATTTT
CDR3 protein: CASSERSGILVGDTQYF

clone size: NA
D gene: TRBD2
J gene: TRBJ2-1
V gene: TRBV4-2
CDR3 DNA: TGTGCCAGCAGCCAAGGACTAGCGGGAGGGCTATACAATGAGCAGTTCTTC
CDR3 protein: CASSQGLAGGLYNEQFF

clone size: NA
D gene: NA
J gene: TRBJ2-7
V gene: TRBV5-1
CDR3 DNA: TGCGCCAGCAGCTTGGAGCCGGGAGTCTCCTACGAGCAGTACTTC
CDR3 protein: CASSLEPGVSYEQYF

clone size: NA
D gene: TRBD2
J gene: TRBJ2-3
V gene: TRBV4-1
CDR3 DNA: TGCGCCAGCAGCCAAGCGACTAGCGGGAGGGCCATAGATACGCAGTATTTT
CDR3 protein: CASSQATSGRAIDTQYF

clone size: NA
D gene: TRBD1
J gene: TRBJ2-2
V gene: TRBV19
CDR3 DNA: TGTGCCAGTAGTACGAGGGGGACAGGGGGCATCGGGGAGCTGTTTTTT
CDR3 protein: CASSTRGTGGIGELFF

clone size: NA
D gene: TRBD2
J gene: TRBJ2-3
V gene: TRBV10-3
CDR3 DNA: TGTGCCATCAGTGACGACCGGGGGGGTAGGATTGCGCAGTATTTT
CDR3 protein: CAISDDRGGRIAQYF

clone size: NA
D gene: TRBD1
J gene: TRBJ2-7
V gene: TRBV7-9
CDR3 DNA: TGTGCCAGCAGCTCGGACAGGGGGCGCTTTTTCGAGCAGTACTTC
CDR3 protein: CASSSDRGRFFEQYF

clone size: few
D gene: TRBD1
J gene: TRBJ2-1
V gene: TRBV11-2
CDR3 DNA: TGTGCCAGCAGCTTGGGGCCGACAGGGGCTTACAATGAGCAGTTCTTC
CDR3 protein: CASSLGPTGAYNEQFF

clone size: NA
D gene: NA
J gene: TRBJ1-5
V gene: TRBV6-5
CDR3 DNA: TGTGCCAGCAGCACGAGGGGAGGACTCAATCAGCCCCAGCATTTT
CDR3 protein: CASSTRGGLNQPQHF

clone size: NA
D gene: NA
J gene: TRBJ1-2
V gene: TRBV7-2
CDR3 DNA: TGTGCCAGCAGCTTAGACATGACTAACTATGGCTACACCTTC
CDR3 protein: CASSLDMTNYGYTF

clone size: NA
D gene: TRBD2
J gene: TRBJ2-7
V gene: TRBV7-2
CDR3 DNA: TGTGCCAGCAGCTCAAATAGCGGGTACGGCTCCTACGAGCAGTACTTC
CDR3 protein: CASSSNSGYGSYEQYF

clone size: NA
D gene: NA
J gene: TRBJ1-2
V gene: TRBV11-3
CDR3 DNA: TGTGCCAGCAGCCAAAGAGGAAACTATGGCTACACCTTC
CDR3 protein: CASSQRGNYGYTF

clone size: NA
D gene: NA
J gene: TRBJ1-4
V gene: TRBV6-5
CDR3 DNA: TGTGCCAGCAATCGGGGGGGGACTGAAAAACTGTTTTTT
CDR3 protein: CASNRGGTEKLFF

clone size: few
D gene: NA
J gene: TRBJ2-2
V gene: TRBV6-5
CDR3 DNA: TGTGCCAGCAGTTACAGAAGAGGCGGGGAGCTGTTTTTT
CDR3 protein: CASSYRRGGELFF

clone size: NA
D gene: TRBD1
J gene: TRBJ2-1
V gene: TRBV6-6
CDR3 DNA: TGTGCCAGCGGAATCGGGACAGACTACAATGAGCAGTTCTTC
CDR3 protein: CASGIGTDYNEQFF

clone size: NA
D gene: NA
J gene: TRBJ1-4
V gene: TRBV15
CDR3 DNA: TGTGCCACCAGCCCCCCACCGGCAGGGTTGGGTGAAAAACTGTTTTTT
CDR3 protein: CATSPPPAGLGEKLFF

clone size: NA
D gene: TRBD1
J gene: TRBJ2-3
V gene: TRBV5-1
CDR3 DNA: TGCGCCAGCAGCGGGGGCAGGGGGCCCGCAGATACGCAGTATTTT
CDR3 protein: CASSGGRGPADTQYF

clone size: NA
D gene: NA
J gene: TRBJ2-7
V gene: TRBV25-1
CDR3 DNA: TGTGCCAGCAGTGGACTACCCTACGAGCAGTACTTC
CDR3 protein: CASSGLPYEQYF

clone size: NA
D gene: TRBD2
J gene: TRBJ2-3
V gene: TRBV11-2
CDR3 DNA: TGTGCCAGCAGCTTAAATACGGGAGGTGGCGCAGATACGCAGTATTTT
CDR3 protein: CASSLNTGGGADTQYF

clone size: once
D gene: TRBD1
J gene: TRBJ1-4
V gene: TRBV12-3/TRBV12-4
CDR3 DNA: TGTGCCAGCAGGGAACAGGGGAACGAAAAACTGTTTTTT
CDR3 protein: CASREQGNEKLFF

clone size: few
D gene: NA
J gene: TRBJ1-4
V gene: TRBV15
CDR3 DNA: TGTGCCACCAGCAGACAGGCTGCAACTAATGAAAAACTGTTTTTT
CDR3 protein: CATSRQAATNEKLFF

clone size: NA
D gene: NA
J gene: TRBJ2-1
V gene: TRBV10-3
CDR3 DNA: TGTGCCATCAGTGCGACGGGGATAAACAATGAGCAGTTCTTC
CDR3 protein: CAISATGINNEQFF

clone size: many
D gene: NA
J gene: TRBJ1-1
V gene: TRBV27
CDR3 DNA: TGTGCCAGCAGTTTAGACAAGAACACTGAAGCTTTCTTT
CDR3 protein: CASSLDKNTEAFF

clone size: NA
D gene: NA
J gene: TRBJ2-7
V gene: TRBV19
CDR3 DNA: TGTGCCAGTAGTATAGAGCAGGGTTCGGTCTACGAGCAGTACTTC
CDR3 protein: CASSIEQGSVYEQYF

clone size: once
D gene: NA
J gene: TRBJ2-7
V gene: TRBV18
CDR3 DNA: TGTGCCAGCTCACCAGTTGCTAGCGAAACCTACGAGCAGTACTTC
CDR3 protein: CASSPVASETYEQYF

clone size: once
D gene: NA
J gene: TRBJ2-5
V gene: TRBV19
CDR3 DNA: TGTGCCAGTAGTCCCCCAGGCGTTCCCCAAGAGACCCAGTACTTC
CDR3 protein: CASSPPGVPQETQYF

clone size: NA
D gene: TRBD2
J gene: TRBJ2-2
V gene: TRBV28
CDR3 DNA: TGTGCCAGCAGTTTTGGCGGGAGGGCCGAGGGCGGGGAGCTGTTTTTT
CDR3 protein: CASSFGGRAEGGELFF

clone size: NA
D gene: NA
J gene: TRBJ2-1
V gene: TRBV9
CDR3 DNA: TGTGCCAGCGGGAGGTCCGCCAATGAGCAGTTCTTC
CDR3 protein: CASGRSANEQFF

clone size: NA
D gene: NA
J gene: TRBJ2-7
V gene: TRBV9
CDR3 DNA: TGTGCCAGCAGCGCCGACTTAAACCCTGCCTACGAGCAGTACTTC
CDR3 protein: CASSADLNPAYEQYF

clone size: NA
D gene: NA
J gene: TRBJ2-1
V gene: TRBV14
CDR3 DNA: TGTGCCAGCAGCCAAGAGTCCCGGTCGCTTAAGTTCTTC
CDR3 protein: CASSQESRSLKFF

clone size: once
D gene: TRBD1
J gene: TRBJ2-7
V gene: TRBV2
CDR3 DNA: TGTGCCAGCAGGGGACAGGGGGTGTACGAGCAGTACTTC
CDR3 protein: CASRGQGVYEQYF

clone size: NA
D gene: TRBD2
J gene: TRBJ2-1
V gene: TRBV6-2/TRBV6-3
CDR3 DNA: TGTGCCAGCAGTCCGCGGACTAGCGGGGGGAGGTCCTACAATGAGCAGTTCTTC
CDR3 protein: CASSPRTSGGRSYNEQFF

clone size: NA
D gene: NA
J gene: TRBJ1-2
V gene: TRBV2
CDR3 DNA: TGTGCCAGCAGTGAACAGGGGTTCCCTCGGTATGGCTACACCTTC
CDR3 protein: CASSEQGFPRYGYTF

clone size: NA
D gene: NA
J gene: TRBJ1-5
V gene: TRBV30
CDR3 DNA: TGTGCCTGGAGTGCAGGGGTCGATCAGCCCCAGCATTTT
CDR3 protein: CAWSAGVDQPQHF

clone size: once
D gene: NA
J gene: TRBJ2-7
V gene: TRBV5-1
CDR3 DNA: TGCGCCAGCAGCTCGGGGTACGGATCCTACGAGCAGTACTTC
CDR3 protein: CASSSGYGSYEQYF

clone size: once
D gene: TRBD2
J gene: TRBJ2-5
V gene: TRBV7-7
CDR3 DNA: TGTGCTAGCAGCTTAGCCGGGAGGGGTGAGACCCAGTACTTC
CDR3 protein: CASSLAGRGETQYF

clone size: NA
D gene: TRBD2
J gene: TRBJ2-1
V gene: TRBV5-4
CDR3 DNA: TGTGCCAGCAGCCCCGGACTAGCGGGAGTGGATGAGCAGTTCTTC
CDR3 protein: CASSPGLAGVDEQFF

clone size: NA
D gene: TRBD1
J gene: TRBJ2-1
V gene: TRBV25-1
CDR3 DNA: TGTGCCAGCAGTGAATCCCGGCCGGACAGGTCATTCGATGAGCAGTTCTTC
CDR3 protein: CASSESRPDRSFDEQFF

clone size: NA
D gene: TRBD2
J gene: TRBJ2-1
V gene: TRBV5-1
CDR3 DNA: TGCGCCAGCAGCTTCTTTGGTAGCGGGAGTACCAATGAGCAGTTCTTC
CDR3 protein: CASSFFGSGSTNEQFF

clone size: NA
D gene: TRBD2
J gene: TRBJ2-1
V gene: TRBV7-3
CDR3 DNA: TGTGCCAGCAGCCTTAGCGGGGCTAACAACAATGAGCAGTTCTTC
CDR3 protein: CASSLSGANNNEQFF

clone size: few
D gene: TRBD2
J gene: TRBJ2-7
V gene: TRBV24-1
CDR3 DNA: TGTGCCACCAGCGCAGTCATAAACAGCGGGAGAACCACCTTTCACTACGAGCAGTACTTC
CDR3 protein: CATSAVINSGRTTFHYEQYF

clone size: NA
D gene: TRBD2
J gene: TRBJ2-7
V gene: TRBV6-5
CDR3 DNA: TGTGCCAGCAGACTAGCGGGAGCACGGTCCGAGCAGTACTTC
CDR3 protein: CASRLAGARSEQYF

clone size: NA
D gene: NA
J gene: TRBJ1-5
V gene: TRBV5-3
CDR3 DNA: TGTGCCAGAAGCCAGACGGAGATTAGCAATCAGCCCCAGCATTTT
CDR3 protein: CARSQTEISNQPQHF

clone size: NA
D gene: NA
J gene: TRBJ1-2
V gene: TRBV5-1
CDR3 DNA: TGCGCCAGCAGCTTGGAGGGGCTAGGCCCCTATGGCTACACCTTC
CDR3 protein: CASSLEGLGPYGYTF

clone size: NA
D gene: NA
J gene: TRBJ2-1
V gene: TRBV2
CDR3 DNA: TGTGCCAGCAGAGCCACATTTCTCAGGTACAATGAGCAGTTCTTC
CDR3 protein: CASRATFLRYNEQFF

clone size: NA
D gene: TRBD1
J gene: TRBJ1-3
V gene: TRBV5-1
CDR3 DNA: TGCGCCAGCAGCAGGGGACAGCTCTCTGGAAACACCATATATTTT
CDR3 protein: CASSRGQLSGNTIYF

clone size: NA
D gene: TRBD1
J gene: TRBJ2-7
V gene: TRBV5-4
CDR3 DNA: TGTGCCAGCACAACGGGACAGGGCTACGAGCAGTACTTC
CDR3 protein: CASTTGQGYEQYF

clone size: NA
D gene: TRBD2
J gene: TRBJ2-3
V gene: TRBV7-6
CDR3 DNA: TGTGCCAGCAGCGTTCTAGCGGGAGAAGATACGCAGTATTTT
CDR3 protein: CASSVLAGEDTQYF